Listed here is a single T cell receptor beta chain. The antigen remains unidentified. Trimming cost V 7 bases and J 0 bases; bases outside gene matches: 4. The germline V gene encodes CDR1 SQVTM and CDR2 ANQGSEA. The CDR3 loop spans 13 amino acids. The data were obtained in a study of T-cell memory formation after mild COVID-19. Study-level background: Each donor largely had its own TCR clusters. The study, taken as a whole, reports: Contracting clones from day 15 to 85 showed balanced CD4/CD8; later expanders favored CD4+.

TCRdb used MiXCR to reprocess the 5' RACE reads, holding one entry per CDR3 protein. The sample shows around 210,000 distinct CDR3 sequences, approximately 10% of them seen only once. The TCR was taken from a man aged 18 to 30 who had mild COVID-19 (a few samples of this study predate the infection). Cell type and time point are not known. The rearrangement uses TRBV29-1 and TRBJ2-3; 7 bases line up with TRBD1. The sequenced material came from PBMCs or a T cell subset sorted from them (not recorded which). CDR3 DNA sequence: TGCAGCGCTAGGGACAGCAGCACAGATACGCAGTATTTT. This encodes CSARDSSTDTQYF.